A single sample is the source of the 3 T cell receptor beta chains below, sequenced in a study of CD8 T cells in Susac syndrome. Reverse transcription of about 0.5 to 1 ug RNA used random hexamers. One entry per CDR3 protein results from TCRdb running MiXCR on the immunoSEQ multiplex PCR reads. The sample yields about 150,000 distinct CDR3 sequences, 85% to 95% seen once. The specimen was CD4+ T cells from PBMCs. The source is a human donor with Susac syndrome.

The CDR3 spells CASSQGGQVSYEQYF. CDR3 nucleotides: TGTGCCAGCAGCCAGGGGGGACAGGTATCCTACGAGCAGTACTTC. This chain uses TRBV5-4 with TRBJ2-7; 8 bases are shared with TRBD1. CDR1 is SGHNT, CDR2 YYREEE, per germline (reference sequence). The V and J ends lost 4 bases and 1 base, in that order; junction bases with no gene match: 7. CDR3 length equals 15 residues.

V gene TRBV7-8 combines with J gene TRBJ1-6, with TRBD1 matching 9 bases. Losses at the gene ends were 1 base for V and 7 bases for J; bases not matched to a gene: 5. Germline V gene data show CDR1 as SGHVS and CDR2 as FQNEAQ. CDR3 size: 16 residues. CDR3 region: CASSLGQGGSNSPLHF. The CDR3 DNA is TGTGCCAGCAGCTTAGGACAGGGGGGAAGCAATTCACCCCTCCACTTT.

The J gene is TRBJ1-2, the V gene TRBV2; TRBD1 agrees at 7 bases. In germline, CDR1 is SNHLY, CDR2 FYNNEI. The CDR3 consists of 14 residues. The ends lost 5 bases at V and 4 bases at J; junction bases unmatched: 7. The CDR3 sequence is CASSPGTASYGYTF. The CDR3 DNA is TGTGCCAGCAGTCCCGGGACAGCTAGCTATGGCTACACCTTC.